Listed below are T cell receptor beta chains from one sample, sequenced in a study of blood T cell repertoires in COVID-19. Sequencing used immunoSEQ multiplex PCR; TCRdb keeps in-frame clones, though not all of them. Of about 440,000 clones listed, around 91% are singletons. The sample comprised PBMCs or T cells enriched from blood (not recorded which). These receptors all come from a young man who had recovered from COVID-19. CDR3s include the opening cysteine and the closing phenylalanine or tryptophan. D genes are given only for firm matches. Clone size is not always given. Where it is, it says once, few, many or a class for expanded clones.

J gene: TRBJ1-1; D gene: -; clone size: few; V gene: TRBV6-5; CDR3 protein: CASTPTWTEAFF; CDR3 DNA: TGTGCCAGCACCCCGACTTGGACTGAAGCTTTCTTT
J gene: TRBJ1-3; D gene: -; clone size: -; V gene: TRBV7-8; CDR3 protein: CASSPPSPGNTIYF; CDR3 DNA: TGTGCCAGCAGCCCTCCGTCCCCTGGAAACACCATATATTTT
J gene: TRBJ1-2; D gene: -; clone size: once; V gene: TRBV5-5; CDR3 protein: CASSIYFSSRADTF; CDR3 DNA: TGTGCCAGCAGCATATACTTTTCTTCAAGAGCGGACACCTTC
J gene: TRBJ1-5; D gene: -; clone size: -; V gene: TRBV9; CDR3 protein: CASSLGQTSNQPQHF; CDR3 DNA: TGTGCCAGCAGCCTCGGACAGACTAGCAATCAGCCCCAGCATTTT
J gene: TRBJ2-1; D gene: TRBD2; clone size: once; V gene: TRBV4-1; CDR3 protein: CASSQPTSGRVNEQFF; CDR3 DNA: TGCGCCAGCAGCCAACCGACTAGCGGGAGGGTGAATGAGCAGTTCTTC
J gene: TRBJ2-3; D gene: TRBD1; clone size: -; V gene: TRBV19; CDR3 protein: CASSIGTGNTDTQYF; CDR3 DNA: TGTGCCAGTAGTATCGGGACAGGGAACACAGATACGCAGTATTTT
J gene: TRBJ2-2; D gene: -; clone size: -; V gene: TRBV7-3; CDR3 protein: CASSLQAAGPGELFF; CDR3 DNA: TGTGCCAGCAGCTTACAGGCGGCGGGGCCCGGGGAGCTGTTTTTT
J gene: TRBJ1-2; D gene: -; clone size: many; V gene: TRBV7-9; CDR3 protein: CASSSQGFGYTF; CDR3 DNA: TGTGCCAGCAGCTCACAGGGATTCGGCTACACCTTC
J gene: TRBJ2-1; D gene: -; clone size: once; V gene: TRBV3-1/TRBV3-2; CDR3 protein: CASSQGLANNEQFF; CDR3 DNA: TGTGCCAGCAGCCAGGGTCTAGCTAACAATGAGCAGTTCTTC
J gene: TRBJ2-7; D gene: TRBD1; clone size: -; V gene: TRBV28; CDR3 protein: CASRPGDRVSYEQYF; CDR3 DNA: TGTGCCAGCAGGCCGGGGGACAGGGTCTCCTACGAGCAGTACTTC
J gene: TRBJ1-6; D gene: -; clone size: -; V gene: TRBV5-1; CDR3 protein: CASSFFGFGGMDNSPLHF; CDR3 DNA: TGCGCCAGCAGCTTCTTTGGGTTTGGAGGGATGGATAATTCACCCCTCCACTTT
J gene: TRBJ1-4; D gene: -; clone size: once; V gene: TRBV5-1; CDR3 protein: CASNRPGDEKLFF; CDR3 DNA: TGCGCCAGCAACCGTCCCGGGGATGAAAAACTGTTTTTT
J gene: TRBJ2-5; D gene: TRBD1; clone size: -; V gene: TRBV11-1; CDR3 protein: CASSLKTGSQETQYF; CDR3 DNA: TGTGCCAGCAGCTTAAAGACAGGGAGCCAAGAGACCCAGTACTTC
J gene: TRBJ1-1; D gene: TRBD1; clone size: -; V gene: TRBV28; CDR3 protein: CASSSGGVNTEAFF; CDR3 DNA: TGTGCCAGCAGTTCAGGGGGCGTGAACACTGAAGCTTTCTTT
J gene: TRBJ1-3; D gene: -; clone size: few; V gene: TRBV3-1/TRBV3-2; CDR3 protein: CASSQDRRRLSGNTIYF; CDR3 DNA: TGTGCCAGCAGCCAAGATAGGAGACGGCTCTCTGGAAACACCATATATTTT
J gene: TRBJ1-5; D gene: -; clone size: -; V gene: TRBV30; CDR3 protein: CAWSVRGGYGNQPQHF; CDR3 DNA: TGTGCCTGGAGTGTACGGGGAGGGTACGGCAATCAGCCCCAGCATTTT
J gene: TRBJ1-6; D gene: -; clone size: -; V gene: TRBV13; CDR3 protein: CASSLLGGNSPLHF; CDR3 DNA: TGTGCCAGCAGCTTATTGGGAGGTAATTCACCCCTCCACTTT